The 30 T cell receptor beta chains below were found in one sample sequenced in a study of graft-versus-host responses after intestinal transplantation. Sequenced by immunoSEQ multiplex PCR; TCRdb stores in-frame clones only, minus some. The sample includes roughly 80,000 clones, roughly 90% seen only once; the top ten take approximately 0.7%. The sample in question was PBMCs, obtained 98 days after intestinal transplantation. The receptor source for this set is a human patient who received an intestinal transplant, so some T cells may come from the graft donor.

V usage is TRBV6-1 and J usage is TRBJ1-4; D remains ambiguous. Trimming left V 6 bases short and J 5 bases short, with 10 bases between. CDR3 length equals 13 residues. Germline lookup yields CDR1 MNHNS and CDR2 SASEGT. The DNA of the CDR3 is TGTGCCAGCAGAAACAGAGGAAATGAAAAACTGTTTTTT. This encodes CASRNRGNEKLFF.

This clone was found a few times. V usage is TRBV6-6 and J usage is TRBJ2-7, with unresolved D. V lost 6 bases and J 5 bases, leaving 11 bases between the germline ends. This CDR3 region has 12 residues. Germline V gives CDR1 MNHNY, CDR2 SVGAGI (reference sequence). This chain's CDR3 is CASSPRSHEQYF. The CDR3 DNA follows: TGTGCCAGCAGCCCCCGGAGCCACGAGCAGTACTTC.

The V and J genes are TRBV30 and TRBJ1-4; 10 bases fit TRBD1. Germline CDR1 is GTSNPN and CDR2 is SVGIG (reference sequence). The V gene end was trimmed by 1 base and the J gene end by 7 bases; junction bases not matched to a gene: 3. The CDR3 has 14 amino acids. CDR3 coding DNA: TGTGCCTGGAGTGACCGGGACAGGGGTGAAAAACTGTTTTTT. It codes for CAWSDRDRGEKLFF. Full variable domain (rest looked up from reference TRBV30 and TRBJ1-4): SQTIHQWPATLVQPVGSPLSLECTVEGTSNPNLYWYRQAAGRGLQLLFYSVGIGQISSEVPQNLSASRPQDRQFILSSKKLLLSDSGFYLCAWSDRDRGEKLFFGSGTQLSVL.

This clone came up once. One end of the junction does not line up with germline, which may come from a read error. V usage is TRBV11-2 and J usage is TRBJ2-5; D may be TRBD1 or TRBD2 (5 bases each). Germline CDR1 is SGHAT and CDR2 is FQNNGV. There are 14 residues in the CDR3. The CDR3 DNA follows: TGTGCCAGCAGCAGTCGGGACGTCCAAGGGACCCAGTACTTC. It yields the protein CASSSRDVQGTQYF. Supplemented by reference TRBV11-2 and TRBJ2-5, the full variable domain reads EAGVAQSPRYKIIEKRQSVAFWCNPISGHATLYWYQQILGQGPKLLIQFQNNGVVDDSQLPKDRFSAERLKGVDSTLKIQPAKLEDSAVYLCASSSRDVQGTQYFGPGTRLLVL.

The CDR3 DNA is TGTGCCTGGAGTCGGGGTATGGGGTCCTACGAGCAGTACTTC. This encodes CAWSRGMGSYEQYF. The rearrangement links TRBV30 to TRBJ2-7, with D perhaps TRBD2 (5 bases). CDR1 and CDR2 from the germline V gene are GTSNPN and SVGIG (reference sequence). This CDR3 region has 14 residues. V was trimmed by 2 bases and J by 1 base, leaving 12 bases between them. Variable domain in full (rest from reference TRBV30 and TRBJ2-7): SQTIHQWPATLVQPVGSPLSLECTVEGTSNPNLYWYRQAAGRGLQLLFYSVGIGQISSEVPQNLSASRPQDRQFILSSKKLLLSDSGFYLCAWSRGMGSYEQYFGPGTRLTVT.

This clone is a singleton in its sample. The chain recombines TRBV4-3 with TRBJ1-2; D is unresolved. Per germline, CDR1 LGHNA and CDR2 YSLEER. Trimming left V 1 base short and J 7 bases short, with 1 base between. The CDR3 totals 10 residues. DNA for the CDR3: TGCGCCAGCAGCCAAGCTGGCTACACCTTC. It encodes CASSQAGYTF.

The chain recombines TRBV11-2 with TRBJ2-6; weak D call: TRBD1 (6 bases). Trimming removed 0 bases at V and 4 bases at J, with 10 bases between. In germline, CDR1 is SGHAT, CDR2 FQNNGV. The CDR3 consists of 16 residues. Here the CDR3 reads CASSLELGAGANVLTF. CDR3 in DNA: TGTGCCAGCAGCTTAGAACTGGGGGCCGGGGCCAACGTCCTGACTTTC.

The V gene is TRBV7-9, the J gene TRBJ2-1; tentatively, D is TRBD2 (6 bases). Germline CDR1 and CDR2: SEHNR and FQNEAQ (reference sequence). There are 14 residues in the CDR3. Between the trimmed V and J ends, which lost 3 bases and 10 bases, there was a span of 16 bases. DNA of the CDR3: TGTGCCAGCAGCTTGTCTTCGATGGGAGGCGAGCAGTTCTTC. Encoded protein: CASSLSSMGGEQFF.

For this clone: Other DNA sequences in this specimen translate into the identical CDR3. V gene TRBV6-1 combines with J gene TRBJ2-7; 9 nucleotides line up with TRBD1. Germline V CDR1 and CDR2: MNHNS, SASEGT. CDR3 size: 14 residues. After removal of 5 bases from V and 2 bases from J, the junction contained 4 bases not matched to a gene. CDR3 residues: CASSSTGGAYEQYF. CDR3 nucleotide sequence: TGTGCCAGCAGTTCGACAGGGGGGGCCTACGAGCAGTACTTC.

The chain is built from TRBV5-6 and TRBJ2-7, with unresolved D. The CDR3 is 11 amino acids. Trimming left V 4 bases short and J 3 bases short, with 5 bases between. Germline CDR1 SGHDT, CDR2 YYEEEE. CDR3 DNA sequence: TGTGCCAGCAGCGCCAACTACGAGCAGTACTTC. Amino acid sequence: CASSANYEQYF.

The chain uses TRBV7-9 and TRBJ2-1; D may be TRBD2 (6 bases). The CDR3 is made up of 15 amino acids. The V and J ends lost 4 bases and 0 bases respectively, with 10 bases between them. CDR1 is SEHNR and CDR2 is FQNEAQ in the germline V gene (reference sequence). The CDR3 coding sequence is TGTGCCAGCAGCTCTCTAGCGAGCTCCTACAATGAGCAGTTCTTC. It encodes CASSSLASSYNEQFF.

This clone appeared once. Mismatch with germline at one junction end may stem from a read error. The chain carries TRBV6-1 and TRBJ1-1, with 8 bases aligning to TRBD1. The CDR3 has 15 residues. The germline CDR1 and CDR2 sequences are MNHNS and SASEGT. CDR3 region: CASCDRGPLSTEAFF. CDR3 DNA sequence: TGTGCCAGCTGTGACAGGGGCCCATTGAGCACTGAAGCTTTCTTT.

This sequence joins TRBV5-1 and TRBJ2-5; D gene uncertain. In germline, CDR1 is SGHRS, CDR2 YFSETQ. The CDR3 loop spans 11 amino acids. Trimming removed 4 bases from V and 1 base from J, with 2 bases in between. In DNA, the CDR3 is TGCGCCAGCAGCCCCCAAGAGACCCAGTACTTC. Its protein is CASSPQETQYF.

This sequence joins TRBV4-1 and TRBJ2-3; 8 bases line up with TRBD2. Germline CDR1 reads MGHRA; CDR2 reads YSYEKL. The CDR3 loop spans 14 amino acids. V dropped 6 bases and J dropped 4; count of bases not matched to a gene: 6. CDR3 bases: TGCGCCAGCAGGTCGGGGGGGGCGGCAGATACGCAGTATTTT. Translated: CASRSGGAADTQYF.

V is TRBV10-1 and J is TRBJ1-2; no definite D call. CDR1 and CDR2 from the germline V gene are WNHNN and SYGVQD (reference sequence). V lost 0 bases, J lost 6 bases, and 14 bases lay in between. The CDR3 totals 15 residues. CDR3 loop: CASSESRGSAHGYTF. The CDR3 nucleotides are TGCGCCAGCAGTGAGTCTCGGGGTTCGGCACATGGCTACACCTTC.

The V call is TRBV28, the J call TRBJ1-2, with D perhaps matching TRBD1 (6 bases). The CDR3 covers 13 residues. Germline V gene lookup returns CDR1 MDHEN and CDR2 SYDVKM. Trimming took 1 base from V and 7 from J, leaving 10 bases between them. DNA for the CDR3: TGTGCCAGCAGTTTATCAGGGGTCGGTGGCTACACCTTC. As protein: CASSLSGVGGYTF.

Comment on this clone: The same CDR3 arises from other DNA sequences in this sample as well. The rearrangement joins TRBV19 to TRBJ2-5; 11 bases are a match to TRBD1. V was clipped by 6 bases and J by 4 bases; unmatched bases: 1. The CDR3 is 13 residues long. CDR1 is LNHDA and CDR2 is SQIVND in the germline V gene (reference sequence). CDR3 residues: CASRGQGGETQYF. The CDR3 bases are TGTGCCAGTAGGGGACAGGGGGGAGAGACCCAGTACTTC.

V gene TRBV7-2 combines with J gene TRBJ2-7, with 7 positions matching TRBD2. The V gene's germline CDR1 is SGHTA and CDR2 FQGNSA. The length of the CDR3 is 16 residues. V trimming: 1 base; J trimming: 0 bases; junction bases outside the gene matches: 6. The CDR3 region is CASSLVGGSSSYEQYF. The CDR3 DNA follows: TGTGCCAGCAGCTTAGTGGGGGGGTCGAGCTCCTACGAGCAGTACTTC.

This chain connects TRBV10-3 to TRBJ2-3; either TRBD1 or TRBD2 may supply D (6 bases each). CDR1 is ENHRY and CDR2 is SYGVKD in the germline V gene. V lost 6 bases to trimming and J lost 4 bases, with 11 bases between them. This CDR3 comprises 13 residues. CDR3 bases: TGTGCCATCAGAAGGGGGGCCTCAGATACGCAGTATTTT. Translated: CAIRRGASDTQYF.

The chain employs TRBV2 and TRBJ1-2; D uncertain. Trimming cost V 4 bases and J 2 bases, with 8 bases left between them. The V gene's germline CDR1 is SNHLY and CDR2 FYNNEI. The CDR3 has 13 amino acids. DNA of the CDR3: TGTGCCAGCAGTGCCAGTTCCAACTATGGCTACACCTTC. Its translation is CASSASSNYGYTF.

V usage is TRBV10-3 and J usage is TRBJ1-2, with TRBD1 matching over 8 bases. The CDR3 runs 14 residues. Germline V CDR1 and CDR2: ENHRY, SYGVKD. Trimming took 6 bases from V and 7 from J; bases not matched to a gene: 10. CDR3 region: CAIRRGRGRGGYTF. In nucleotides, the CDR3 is TGTGCCATCAGGAGAGGCAGGGGGCGCGGTGGCTACACCTTC.

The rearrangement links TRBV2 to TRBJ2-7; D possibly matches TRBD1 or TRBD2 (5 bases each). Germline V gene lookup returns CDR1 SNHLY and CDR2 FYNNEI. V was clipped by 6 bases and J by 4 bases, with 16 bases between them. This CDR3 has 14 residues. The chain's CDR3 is CASSGAITTYEQYF. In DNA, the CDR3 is TGTGCCAGCAGCGGGGCGATCACTACTTACGAGCAGTACTTC.

CDR3 loop: CASSGTGTGGGYTF. The CDR3 DNA is TGTGCCAGCAGTGGTACCGGGACAGGGGGCGGCTACACCTTC. The rearrangement uses TRBV6-5 and TRBJ1-2; TRBD1 matches 12 bases. V was clipped by 5 bases and J by 8 bases; unmatched bases: 6. CDR1 is MNHEY and CDR2 is SVGAGI in the germline V gene. This CDR3 comprises 14 residues.

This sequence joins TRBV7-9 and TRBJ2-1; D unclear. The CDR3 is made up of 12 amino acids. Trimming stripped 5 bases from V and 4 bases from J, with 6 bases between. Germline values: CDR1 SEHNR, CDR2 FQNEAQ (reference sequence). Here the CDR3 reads CASSAPYNEQFF. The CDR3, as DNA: TGTGCCAGCAGCGCTCCTTACAATGAGCAGTTCTTC.

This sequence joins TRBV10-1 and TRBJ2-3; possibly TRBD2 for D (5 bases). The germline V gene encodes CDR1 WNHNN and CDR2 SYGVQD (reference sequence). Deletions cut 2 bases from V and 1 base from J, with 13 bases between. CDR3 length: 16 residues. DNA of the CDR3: TGCGCCAGCAGTGAGGGTATTGGCGGGCGCACAGATACGCAGTATTTT. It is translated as CASSEGIGGRTDTQYF.

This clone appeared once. CDR3 loop: CASSLATGGYEQYF. CDR3 DNA: TGCGCCAGCAGCTTGGCCACAGGGGGCTACGAGCAGTACTTC. V gene TRBV5-1 combines with J gene TRBJ2-7; TRBD1 aligns across 8 bases. This CDR3 has 14 residues. Germline lookup yields CDR1 SGHRS and CDR2 YFSETQ. V trimming: 0 bases; J trimming: 3 bases; junction bases outside the gene matches: 2.

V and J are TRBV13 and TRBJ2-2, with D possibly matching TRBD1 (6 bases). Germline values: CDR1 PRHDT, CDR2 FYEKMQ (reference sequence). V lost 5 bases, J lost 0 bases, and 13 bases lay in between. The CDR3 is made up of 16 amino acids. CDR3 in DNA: TGTGCCAGCAGCCTGGTACAGGGACCGAACACCGGGGAGCTGTTTTTT. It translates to CASSLVQGPNTGELFF.

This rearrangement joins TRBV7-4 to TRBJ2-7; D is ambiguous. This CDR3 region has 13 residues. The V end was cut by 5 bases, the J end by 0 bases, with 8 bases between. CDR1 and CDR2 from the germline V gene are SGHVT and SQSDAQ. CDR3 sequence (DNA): TGTGCCAGCAGCCCAGTCCCCTCCTACGAGCAGTACTTC. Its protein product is CASSPVPSYEQYF.

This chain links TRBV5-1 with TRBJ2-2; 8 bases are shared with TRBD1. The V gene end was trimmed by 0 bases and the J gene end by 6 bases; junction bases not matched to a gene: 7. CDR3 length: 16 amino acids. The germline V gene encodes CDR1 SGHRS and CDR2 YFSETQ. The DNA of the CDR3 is TGCGCCAGCAGCTTGGGGACAGGGAGTTGGGCCGGGGAGCTGTTTTTT. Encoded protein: CASSLGTGSWAGELFF. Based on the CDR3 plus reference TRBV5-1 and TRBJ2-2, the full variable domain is KAGVTQTPRYLIKTRGQQVTLSCSPISGHRSVSWYQQTPGQGLQFLFEYFSETQRNKGNFPGRFSGRQFSNSRSEMNVSTLELGDSALYLCASSLGTGSWAGELFFGEGSRLTVL.

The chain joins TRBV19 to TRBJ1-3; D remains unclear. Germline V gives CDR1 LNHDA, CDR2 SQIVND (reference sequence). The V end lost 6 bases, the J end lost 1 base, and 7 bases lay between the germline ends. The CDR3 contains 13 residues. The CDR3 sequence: CASRRQSGNTIYF. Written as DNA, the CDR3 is TGTGCCAGTAGAAGGCAATCTGGAAACACCATATATTTT.